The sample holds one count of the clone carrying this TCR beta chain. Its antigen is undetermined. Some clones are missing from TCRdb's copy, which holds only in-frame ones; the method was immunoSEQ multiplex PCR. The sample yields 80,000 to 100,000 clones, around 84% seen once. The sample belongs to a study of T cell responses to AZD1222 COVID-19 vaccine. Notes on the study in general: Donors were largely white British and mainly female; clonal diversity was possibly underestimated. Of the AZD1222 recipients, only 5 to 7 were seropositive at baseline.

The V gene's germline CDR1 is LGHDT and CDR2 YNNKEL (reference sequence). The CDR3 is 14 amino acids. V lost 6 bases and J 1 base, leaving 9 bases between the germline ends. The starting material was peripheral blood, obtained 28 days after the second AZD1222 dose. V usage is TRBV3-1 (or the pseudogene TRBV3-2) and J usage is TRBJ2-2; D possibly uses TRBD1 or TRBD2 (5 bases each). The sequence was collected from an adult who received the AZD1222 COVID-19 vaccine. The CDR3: CASRGTVNTGELFF. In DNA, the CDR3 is TGTGCCAGCAGGGGGACGGTGAACACCGGGGAGCTGTTTTTT.